The rows below give T cell receptor beta chains drawn from one sample of a study of cytomegalovirus exposure and HLA in healthy donors. The protocol was immunoSEQ multiplex PCR, while the TCRdb copy is restricted to in-frame clones and leaves out a portion. The table records 70,000 to 95,000 clones, approximately 82% of them present only once. Sequenced sample: PBMCs. These receptors all come from a man aged 35 to 55 in good health and CMV-seronegative. CDR3s include the opening cysteine and the closing phenylalanine or tryptophan. A D gene is named only where the DNA matches it firmly. Clone size appears in some rows only: once, few, many, or a class for an expanded clone.

D gene,CDR3 length,J gene,clone size,V gene,CDR3 DNA,CDR3 protein
TRBD2,15,TRBJ2-1,-,TRBV5-4,TGTGCCAGCAGCCCAGGGACTAGCAAAGACAATGAGCAGTTCTTC,CASSPGTSKDNEQFF
-,15,TRBJ1-1,-,TRBV28,TGTGCCAGCAGTTTGACGGGGAGGGGGAACACTGAAGCTTTCTTT,CASSLTGRGNTEAFF
TRBD1,15,TRBJ1-4,-,TRBV9,TGTGCCAGCAGCGCTAAGGACAGGGCATTAGAAAAACTGTTTTTT,CASSAKDRALEKLFF
-,15,TRBJ1-5,once,TRBV9,TGTGCCAGCAGCGTGGAGGACTCGGCCCAACAGCCCCAGCATTTT,CASSVEDSAQQPQHF
-,13,TRBJ1-2,-,TRBV6-5,TGTGCCAGCAGTTACTCGACAAACGGTGGCTACACCTTC,CASSYSTNGGYTF
TRBD1,16,TRBJ1-2,-,TRBV28,TGTGCCAGCAGTTTACCAGGGGGACAGGTCCTCTATGGCTACACCTTC,CASSLPGGQVLYGYTF
-,15,TRBJ2-3,-,TRBV9,TGTGCCAGCAGCGTAGGCGGCGGGGGCACAGATACGCAGTATTTT,CASSVGGGGTDTQYF
-,15,TRBJ1-1,-,TRBV7-8,TGTGCCAGCAGCTCTTGGACATCTGGGGACACTGAAGCTTTCTTT,CASSSWTSGDTEAFF
TRBD1,15,TRBJ1-2,-,TRBV5-8,TGTGCCAGCAGCCGAGGGACAGGATCTAACTATGGCTACACCTTC,CASSRGTGSNYGYTF
TRBD2,16,TRBJ2-7,-,TRBV4-1,TGCGCCAGCAGCCAAGAGGGGAGCGGGGGGGCGTACGAGCAGTACTTC,CASSQEGSGGAYEQYF
-,15,TRBJ2-3,-,TRBV7-3,TGTGCCAGCAGCTCGAGCCCCAGGGTCCAGGATACGCAGTATTTT,CASSSSPRVQDTQYF
-,15,TRBJ1-1,-,TRBV10-3,TGTGCCATCAGTGCAGAAGGGGCTCAGAACACTGAAGCTTTCTTT,CAISAEGAQNTEAFF
TRBD1,14,TRBJ1-1,-,TRBV5-8,TGTGCCAGCTCCCCCCGGGACAGGGACACTGAAGCTTTCTTT,CASSPRDRDTEAFF
TRBD1,14,TRBJ2-2,-,TRBV18,TGTGCCAGCTCTAAGGGGACAGACACCGGGGAGCTGTTTTTT,CASSKGTDTGELFF
TRBD1,16,TRBJ1-2,-,TRBV2,TGTGCCAGCACCGAAACGGGAGGGGGCTACGGTGATGGCTACACCTTC,CASTETGGGYGDGYTF
-,17,TRBJ1-2,-,TRBV9,TGTGCCAGCAGCGTAGACGTGGGGAGTAAGTCTAACTATGGCTACACCTTC,CASSVDVGSKSNYGYTF
TRBD2,14,TRBJ2-1,-,TRBV5-1,TGCGCCAGCAGCTCGCCGACTAGCGTCGGTGAGCAGTTCTTC,CASSSPTSVGEQFF
-,15,TRBJ2-6,-,TRBV5-4,TGTGCCAGCCAAGGGGGACGCTCTGGGGCCAACGTCCTGACTTTC,CASQGGRSGANVLTF
-,18,TRBJ2-5,-,TRBV27,TGTGCCAGCAGTTCCGTCCTGGAAGCCGGGAGAAAAAAGGAGACCCAGTACTTC,CASSSVLEAGRKKETQYF
-,12,TRBJ1-1,few,TRBV11-2,TGTGCCAGCAGCAACCGGTACACTGAAGCTTTCTTT,CASSNRYTEAFF
TRBD1,13,TRBJ1-2,-,TRBV7-2,TGTGCCAGCATCCCGGGACAGGGGTATGGCTACACCTTC,CASIPGQGYGYTF
TRBD1,17,TRBJ2-7,-,TRBV4-1,TGCGCCAGCAGCCAACCAGGGGGACAGGGACTATCCTACGAGCAGTACTTC,CASSQPGGQGLSYEQYF
-,17,TRBJ1-1,once,TRBV5-1,TGCGCCAGCAGGTTTCGGCCCTCGGGACTTTCGAACACTGAAGCTTTCTTT,CASRFRPSGLSNTEAFF
-,14,TRBJ2-4,-,TRBV27,TGTGCCAGCAGTTTAGCCGAGGTGGGAGACATTCAGTACTTC,CASSLAEVGDIQYF
TRBD2,15,TRBJ2-2,few,TRBV4-1,TGCGCCGCTCACAAGGGGCTAGCGGGGACCGGGGAGCTGTTTTTT,CAAHKGLAGTGELFF
-,15,TRBJ2-3,-,TRBV19,TGTGCCAGTAGTATCCCACAGAGCAACACAGATACGCAGTATTTT,CASSIPQSNTDTQYF
TRBD1,16,TRBJ2-2,-,TRBV7-9,TGTGCCAGCACCGGTCCCGACAGGGATGTAACCGGGGAGCTGTTTTTT,CASTGPDRDVTGELFF
TRBD2,13,TRBJ2-7,-,TRBV11-2,TGTGCCAGCAGCGGGCGGGGGGGTTACGAGCAGTACTTC,CASSGRGGYEQYF
TRBD1,14,TRBJ2-7,-,TRBV15,TGTGCCACCAAACCACAGGGGGAATCGGTAGAGCAGTACTTC,CATKPQGESVEQYF
-,14,TRBJ1-1,once,TRBV9,TGTGCCAGCAGCGTAGGCCAAGACAGGACTGAAGCTTTCTTT,CASSVGQDRTEAFF
-,13,TRBJ2-7,once,TRBV6-5,TGTGCCAGCAGTTCCGGACAGTCCTACGAGCAGTACTTC,CASSSGQSYEQYF
-,13,TRBJ1-1,once,TRBV11-2,TGTGCCAGCAGCTTAGGTTTTGAGCAGGGTGCTTTCTTT,CASSLGFEQGAFF
TRBD1,14,TRBJ1-5,-,TRBV6-4,TGTGCCAGCAGTGAAGCAGGGGGGAATCAGCCCCAGCATTTT,CASSEAGGNQPQHF
-,14,TRBJ1-2,-,TRBV5-1,TGCGCCAGCAGCTTGGCGGGAACAGTAGATAGCTACACCTTC,CASSLAGTVDSYTF
-,13,TRBJ1-3,-,TRBV7-9,TGTGCCAGCAGCCAATTCCGGGACAATACCATATATTTT,CASSQFRDNTIYF